Listed below are T cell receptor beta chains from one sample, sequenced in a study of T cells after posttransplantation cyclophosphamide. Here immunoSEQ multiplex PCR was the method, and the copy in TCRdb shows in-frame clones only, minus some. The sample contains about 21,000 clones, 75% to 90% of which appear only once. Sample: PBMCs, taken about 350 days after allogeneic stem cell transplant with calcineurin inhibitor and methotrexate. These receptors all come from a female patient between 25 and 45 years old who received an allogeneic stem cell transplant from an unrelated donor, was CMV-positive, and had acute and chronic GVHD. Among the T cells, some may be from the graft donor. Each CDR3 is given with its conserved first and last residue. The order of the fields is V gene, CDR3 length, clone size, D gene, J gene, CDR3 DNA, CDR3 protein. The D gene is left open where the match is weak. Size tells how often a clone was seen (once, few, many) or the class of an expanded clone, and some rows leave it out.

TRBV2	15	.	TRBD2	TRBJ2-1	TGTGCCAGCAGGACCGGACTAGCGGGTTACAATGAGCAGTTCTTC	CASRTGLAGYNEQFF
TRBV4-1	18	.	TRBD2	TRBJ2-7	TGCGCCAGCAGCCAAGCGAACCCTAAGCGGGAGGCCACCTACGAGCAGTACTTC	CASSQANPKREATYEQYF
TRBV7-9	14	once	TRBD2	TRBJ2-3	TGTGCCAGCAGCTTCCTACTAGCGATAGATACGCAGTATTTT	CASSFLLAIDTQYF
TRBV5-1	15	once	TRBD2	TRBJ2-1	TGCGCCAGCAGCTTCTCACTAGCGGGAGTCAATGAGCAGTTCTTC	CASSFSLAGVNEQFF
TRBV30	14	.	.	TRBJ2-3	TGTGCCTGGAGTGTTGGGCCAGGTGATTATACGCAGTATTTT	CAWSVGPGDYTQYF
TRBV4-3	17	.	.	TRBJ1-2	TGCGCCAGCAGCCAAGATCGCGGCAGGGCGCCTACCTATGGCTACACCTTC	CASSQDRGRAPTYGYTF
TRBV4-1	16	.	.	TRBJ2-4	TGCGCCAGCAGCCAAGATGACTTTATAGCCAAAAACATTCAGTACTTC	CASSQDDFIAKNIQYF
TRBV5-1	17	.	TRBD2	TRBJ2-3	TGCGCCAGCAGCTTGGCGTCGGGTAGCGGGAGCACAGATACGCAGTATTTT	CASSLASGSGSTDTQYF
TRBV27	15	.	TRBD1	TRBJ2-7	TGTGCCAGCAGTTACCTACAGGGGAGCTCCTACGAGCAGTACTTC	CASSYLQGSSYEQYF
TRBV7-9	15	.	TRBD1	TRBJ2-5	TGTGCCAGCAGCTTGACAGGGGGTGGTGGGGAGACCCAGTACTTC	CASSLTGGGGETQYF
TRBV9	20	.	TRBD1	TRBJ2-2	TGTGCCAGCAGCACTCGTAGGGGGCGGGTCCCCGGGGCTAACACCGGGGAGCTGTTTTTT	CASSTRRGRVPGANTGELFF
TRBV10-3	14	.	TRBD2	TRBJ2-1	TGTGCCATCAGCAAGCGGGAGTCTTACAATGAGCAGTTCTTC	CAISKRESYNEQFF
TRBV2	16	once	TRBD1	TRBJ2-1	TGTGCCAGCAGTGACAGACAGGGTAGCTCCTACAATGAGCAGTTCTTC	CASSDRQGSSYNEQFF
TRBV7-9	13	.	TRBD1	TRBJ2-1	TGTGCCTCCTCCCCGGGACAGTACAATGAGCAGTTCTTC	CASSPGQYNEQFF
TRBV7-2	14	.	.	TRBJ2-3	TGTGCCAGCAGCGACTCCGTTTTCACAGATACGCAGTATTTT	CASSDSVFTDTQYF
TRBV6-4	17	.	TRBD2	TRBJ2-1	TGTGCCAGCAGCCTAAGAAGGGACTACAATTCCTACAATGAGCAGTTCTTC	CASSLRRDYNSYNEQFF
TRBV30	13	.	.	TRBJ1-2	TGTGCCCTAAGGGCCCGGAGGAACTATGGCTACACCTTC	CALRARRNYGYTF
TRBV2	13	.	.	TRBJ1-5	TGTGCCAGCAGAACCTATAGCAATCAGCCCCAGCATTTT	CASRTYSNQPQHF
TRBV7-9	15	.	.	TRBJ2-1	TGTGCCAGCAGCCCTCCGGGGATAGAATACAATGAGCAGTTCTTC	CASSPPGIEYNEQFF
TRBV18	15	once	TRBD1	TRBJ2-1	TGTGCCAGCTCACCAACAGGGGTGTCCTACAATGAGCAGTTCTTC	CASSPTGVSYNEQFF
TRBV27	15	once	TRBD2	TRBJ2-2	TGTGCCAGCAGTTTCCTAGCGGAGAACACCGGGGAGCTGTTTTTT	CASSFLAENTGELFF
TRBV6-1	12	once	.	TRBJ1-2	TGTGCCAGCAGTGGACACAGGGTTGGCTACACCTTC	CASSGHRVGYTF
TRBV29-1	14	.	TRBD2	TRBJ2-3	TGCAGCGTGGAGCGGGAGGGCCGAACAGATACGCAGTATTTT	CSVEREGRTDTQYF
TRBV18	14	.	.	TRBJ1-2	TGTGCCAGCTCACCAGCGGAACATAACTATGGCTACACCTTC	CASSPAEHNYGYTF
TRBV13	16	once	TRBD2	TRBJ2-2	TGTGCCAGCAGCACGTCACTAGCGGGGAACACCGGGGAGCTGTTTTTT	CASSTSLAGNTGELFF
TRBV7-9	15	.	.	TRBJ1-6	TGTGCCAGCAGCTTAGAGGGGACAACCGATTCACCCCTCCACTTT	CASSLEGTTDSPLHF
TRBV7-8	13	once	.	TRBJ2-5	TGTGCCAGCAGCTTTAAGAGTCAAGAGACCCAGTACTTC	CASSFKSQETQYF
TRBV5-8	17	.	.	TRBJ2-6	TGTGCCAGCAGCTTGGGAACTACGGCCGGAGGGGCCAACGTCCTGACTTTC	CASSLGTTAGGANVLTF
TRBV5-1	14	.	TRBD2	TRBJ2-5	TGCGCCAGCAGGGAGCGGGAGGTTCAAGAGACCCAGTACTTC	CASREREVQETQYF
TRBV9	15	.	TRBD1	TRBJ1-1	TGTGCCAGCAGCGAGGGGGCGAGGGGACAGGGTGAAGCTTTCTTT	CASSEGARGQGEAFF
TRBV2	14	.	TRBD1	TRBJ1-4	TGTGCCAGCAGACAGGGACAGGCGGGCGAAAAACTGTTTTTT	CASRQGQAGEKLFF
TRBV18	12	.	.	TRBJ2-1	TGTGCCAGCTCACCCCTAGGTTATGAGCAGTTCTTC	CASSPLGYEQFF
TRBV6-1	13	.	.	TRBJ2-7	TGTGCCAGCAGTGAAGCAAGGAGGAGCGGGCAGTACTTC	CASSEARRSGQYF
TRBV4-2	14	.	TRBD1	TRBJ2-5	TGTGCCAGCAGCCAAGCAGGGGGAGAAGAGACCCAGTACTTC	CASSQAGGEETQYF
TRBV29-1	15	.	TRBD1	TRBJ1-2	TGCAGCGCGGGGCCCGGGACAGGGGGCGACTATGGCTACACCTTC	CSAGPGTGGDYGYTF
TRBV20-1	11	.	.	TRBJ1-1	TGCAGTGCTAGATTCGACACTGAAGCTTTCTTT	CSARFDTEAFF
TRBV18	13	.	.	TRBJ2-1	TGTGCCAGCTCACCACGACTACTCAATGAGCAGTTCTTC	CASSPRLLNEQFF
TRBV6-5	15	.	.	TRBJ2-2	TGTGCCAGCAGTCCTCGCAGGGGCGGCACCGGGGAGCTGTTTTTT	CASSPRRGGTGELFF
TRBV30	15	.	.	TRBJ2-2	TGTGCCTGGAGTGCCGGCAGGGGACCGCCCGGGGAGCTGTTTTTT	CAWSAGRGPPGELFF
TRBV11-2	16	.	TRBD2	TRBJ2-7	TGTGCCAGCAGCGCCGGAGCCGGGGGGGGGACCTACGAGCAGTACTTC	CASSAGAGGGTYEQYF
TRBV4-1	13	.	TRBD2	TRBJ2-7	TGCGCCAGCAGCCACGCGGGGGCCTACGAGCAGTACTTC	CASSHAGAYEQYF
TRBV16	15	few	TRBD1	TRBJ1-4	TGTGCCAGCAGCGAAGACAGGGGATCTAATGAAAAACTGTTTTTT	CASSEDRGSNEKLFF
TRBV19	12	.	.	TRBJ2-1	TGTGCCAGTACCCAAAGGGGGAGTGAGCAGTTCTTC	CASTQRGSEQFF
TRBV7-2	15	.	.	TRBJ2-1	TGTGCCAACAAACTCCGGGGGACGGTGGACAATGAGCAGTTCTTC	CANKLRGTVDNEQFF
TRBV10-3	13	.	.	TRBJ1-6	TGTGCCATCAGGAGCTCCTATAATTCACCCCTCCACTTT	CAIRSSYNSPLHF
TRBV7-9	12	.	.	TRBJ1-6	TGTGCCAGCAGGTCGCTCGGAGGACCCCTCCACTTT	CASRSLGGPLHF
TRBV7-3	17	.	.	TRBJ2-1	TGTGCCAGCAGCTTAACGTGGGGTAGCAGGGGGGTGAATGAGCAGTTCTTC	CASSLTWGSRGVNEQFF